This TCR beta chain was observed in a study of response to subunit inactivated influenza vaccine. TCRdb called the RT-PCR reads again in MiXCR, with one record for every CDR3 protein. Of 500,000 to 600,000 distinct CDR3 sequences in the sample, about 8% are singletons; the top ten hold 13%. Note on this clonotype: Its target is unknown.

Whole-study findings and limits: The study's authors posited that every seasonal influenza vaccination enlists few new T cells.

The CDR3 spans 15 residues. V gave up 2 bases and J gave up 1 base; unmatched junction bases: 5. The germline V gene has CDR1 LGHDT and CDR2 YNNKEL (reference sequence). This specimen was PBMCs from blood, taken less than 30 months after vaccination. The clonotype originates from a man between 50 and 70 years old who received an inactivated influenza vaccine. V gene TRBV3-1 combines with J gene TRBJ2-7, with 7 bases matching TRBD1. The DNA of the CDR3 is TGTGCCAGCAGCCAAAGACAGGGCCTTTCCTACGAGCAGTACTTC. The encoded protein is CASSQRQGLSYEQYF.